This T cell receptor beta chain derives from a study of Ad26.COV2.S vaccination and SARS-CoV-2 variants. V was cut by 2 bases and J by 2 bases, with 1 base left in between. From germline, CDR1 is SEHNR and CDR2 FQNEAQ (reference sequence). The CDR3 length is 13 residues. Study observations and caveats: Spike-specific responses of CD8+ and CD4+ T cells were reported to display substantial breadth after vaccination.

Some clones are missing from TCRdb's copy, which holds only in-frame ones; the method was immunoSEQ multiplex PCR. Of 100,000 or so clones in the sample, 60% to 85% were seen once. Concerning this clone: Antigen specificity is unknown.

The J gene is TRBJ2-6, the V gene TRBV7-9, with no clear D. The source material was peripheral blood, sampled after recovery from COVID-19. This TCR derives from a human donor who had recovered from COVID-19. CDR3 bases: TGTGCCAGCAGCTTAACTGGGGCCAACGTCCTGACTTTC. Its protein is CASSLTGANVLTF.